This is a list of T cell receptor beta chains from one sample in a study of blood T cell repertoires in COVID-19. Profiling relied on immunoSEQ multiplex PCR, and the TCRdb table lists in-frame clones only, not all of them. The sample contains some 68,000 clones, 75% to 90% of which appear only once. The specimen sequenced was peripheral blood. These receptors all come from a man aged 45-60 years with acute or convalescent COVID-19. The CDR3 runs from the conserved cysteine through the conserved F or W. The D gene is left open where the match is weak. The size field is filled for only some rows; it gives once, few, many or a size class.

D gene: TRBD1; V gene: TRBV28; J gene: TRBJ1-5; clone size: NA; CDR3 protein: CASSLPGGGNQPQHF; CDR3 DNA: TGTGCCAGCAGTTTACCAGGGGGCGGCAATCAGCCCCAGCATTTT
D gene: NA; V gene: TRBV5-1; J gene: TRBJ2-1; clone size: NA; CDR3 protein: CASSPGSGGDEQFF; CDR3 DNA: TGCGCCAGCAGCCCGGGCTCTGGGGGCGATGAGCAGTTCTTC
D gene: TRBD2; V gene: TRBV4-3; J gene: TRBJ2-3; clone size: NA; CDR3 protein: CASSQDFLVAGLTDTQYF; CDR3 DNA: TGCGCCAGCAGCCAAGATTTTTTGGTAGCGGGGCTCACAGATACGCAGTATTTT
D gene: TRBD1; V gene: TRBV11-3; J gene: TRBJ2-2; clone size: NA; CDR3 protein: CASSSTGTGGGELFF; CDR3 DNA: TGTGCCAGCAGCTCTACCGGGACAGGGGGCGGGGAGCTGTTTTTT
D gene: TRBD1; V gene: TRBV2; J gene: TRBJ1-5; clone size: NA; CDR3 protein: CASRQGTGAGGNQPQHF; CDR3 DNA: TGTGCCAGCAGGCAAGGGACAGGGGCGGGTGGCAATCAGCCCCAGCATTTT
D gene: NA; V gene: TRBV7-2; J gene: TRBJ2-2; clone size: NA; CDR3 protein: CASSLWSSANTGELFF; CDR3 DNA: TGTGCCAGCAGCTTATGGAGTAGCGCGAACACCGGGGAGCTGTTTTTT
D gene: TRBD2; V gene: TRBV6-5; J gene: TRBJ2-6; clone size: NA; CDR3 protein: CATYRGGSGANVLTF; CDR3 DNA: TGTGCCACCTACCGGGGGGGCTCTGGGGCCAACGTCCTGACTTTC
D gene: TRBD2; V gene: TRBV5-1; J gene: TRBJ2-1; clone size: NA; CDR3 protein: CASSLALLAGDAGTYNEQFF; CDR3 DNA: TGCGCCAGCAGCTTGGCCTTACTAGCGGGAGACGCGGGAACCTACAATGAGCAGTTCTTC
D gene: TRBD1; V gene: TRBV7-9; J gene: TRBJ2-1; clone size: NA; CDR3 protein: CASSRGQGATYNEQFF; CDR3 DNA: TGTGCCAGCAGCCGGGGACAGGGGGCCACCTACAATGAGCAGTTCTTC
D gene: NA; V gene: TRBV28; J gene: TRBJ1-3; clone size: once; CDR3 protein: CASSSFWPLRGSGNTIYF; CDR3 DNA: TGTGCCAGCAGTTCCTTCTGGCCCCTTAGGGGCTCTGGAAACACCATATATTTT
D gene: TRBD1; V gene: TRBV28; J gene: TRBJ1-2; clone size: NA; CDR3 protein: CASRPLNRGQGYGYTF; CDR3 DNA: TGTGCCAGCAGACCTCTTAACAGGGGGCAAGGCTATGGCTACACCTTC
D gene: TRBD1; V gene: TRBV6-2/TRBV6-3; J gene: TRBJ1-1; clone size: NA; CDR3 protein: CASSRPTGGNTEAFF; CDR3 DNA: TGTGCCAGCAGTCGCCCAACAGGGGGTAACACTGAAGCTTTCTTT
D gene: NA; V gene: TRBV18; J gene: TRBJ1-1; clone size: once; CDR3 protein: CASSRAAGNTEAFF; CDR3 DNA: TGTGCCAGCTCACGAGCCGCGGGGAACACTGAAGCTTTCTTT
D gene: TRBD1; V gene: TRBV6-5; J gene: TRBJ2-2; clone size: once; CDR3 protein: CASSHTGGNTGELFF; CDR3 DNA: TGTGCCAGCAGTCATACAGGGGGAAACACCGGGGAGCTGTTTTTT
D gene: NA; V gene: TRBV11-2; J gene: TRBJ1-2; clone size: NA; CDR3 protein: CASSLDSSRGRGYGYTF; CDR3 DNA: TGTGCCAGCAGCTTAGATTCCTCCAGGGGCCGGGGCTATGGCTACACCTTC
D gene: NA; V gene: TRBV29-1; J gene: TRBJ2-7; clone size: NA; CDR3 protein: CSVGGGHEQYF; CDR3 DNA: TGCAGCGTCGGAGGGGGCCACGAGCAGTACTTC
D gene: NA; V gene: TRBV7-2; J gene: TRBJ2-3; clone size: NA; CDR3 protein: CASSWATDTQYF; CDR3 DNA: TGTGCCAGCAGCTGGGCCACAGATACGCAGTATTTT
D gene: TRBD2; V gene: TRBV9; J gene: TRBJ2-7; clone size: once; CDR3 protein: CASSVDRGGKGYEQYF; CDR3 DNA: TGTGCCAGCAGCGTAGATCGGGGGGGAAAGGGCTACGAGCAGTACTTC
D gene: TRBD1; V gene: TRBV4-3; J gene: TRBJ2-1; clone size: NA; CDR3 protein: CASSQDSGTGVYNEQFF; CDR3 DNA: TGCGCCAGCAGCCAAGATTCGGGGACAGGGGTCTACAATGAGCAGTTCTTC
D gene: NA; V gene: TRBV6-5; J gene: TRBJ1-6; clone size: once; CDR3 protein: CASRLTSNSPLHF; CDR3 DNA: TGTGCCAGCAGACTAACATCTAATTCACCCCTCCACTTT
D gene: NA; V gene: TRBV6-2/TRBV6-3; J gene: TRBJ2-1; clone size: NA; CDR3 protein: CASSLPGSGYNEQFF; CDR3 DNA: TGTGCCAGCAGTCTTCCCGGGAGTGGTTACAATGAGCAGTTCTTC
D gene: TRBD2; V gene: TRBV6-1; J gene: TRBJ2-1; clone size: NA; CDR3 protein: CASSVLADLGEAHNEQFF; CDR3 DNA: TGTGCCAGCAGTGTACTAGCGGACCTTGGGGAGGCACACAATGAGCAGTTCTTC
D gene: TRBD1; V gene: TRBV5-1; J gene: TRBJ1-2; clone size: NA; CDR3 protein: CASSPSNRGDGYTF; CDR3 DNA: TGCGCCAGCAGCCCATCGAACAGGGGGGATGGCTACACCTTC
D gene: NA; V gene: TRBV14; J gene: TRBJ2-7; clone size: NA; CDR3 protein: CASSQRSGNSYEQYF; CDR3 DNA: TGTGCCAGCAGCCAAAGGTCCGGGAACTCCTACGAGCAGTACTTC
D gene: TRBD1; V gene: TRBV5-4; J gene: TRBJ1-1; clone size: NA; CDR3 protein: CASSLQGVGTEAFF; CDR3 DNA: TGTGCCAGCAGCTTACAGGGGGTAGGGACTGAAGCTTTCTTT
D gene: NA; V gene: TRBV7-2; J gene: TRBJ2-2; clone size: NA; CDR3 protein: CASSFRLVTANTGELFF; CDR3 DNA: TGTGCCAGCAGCTTCCGACTAGTTACCGCGAACACCGGGGAGCTGTTTTTT
D gene: TRBD2; V gene: TRBV9; J gene: TRBJ2-1; clone size: once; CDR3 protein: CASSVVPGLAGENSYNEQFF; CDR3 DNA: TGTGCCAGCAGCGTAGTACCGGGACTAGCGGGAGAGAACTCCTACAATGAGCAGTTCTTC
D gene: NA; V gene: TRBV6-2/TRBV6-3; J gene: TRBJ1-5; clone size: NA; CDR3 protein: CASSLTAPGQPQHF; CDR3 DNA: TGTGCCAGCAGTTTGACAGCTCCAGGTCAGCCCCAGCATTTT
D gene: TRBD2; V gene: TRBV2; J gene: TRBJ2-5; clone size: NA; CDR3 protein: CATQRGLQETQYF; CDR3 DNA: TGTGCCACCCAGCGGGGTCTCCAAGAGACCCAGTACTTC
D gene: NA; V gene: TRBV6-1; J gene: TRBJ2-7; clone size: NA; CDR3 protein: CASSESWGVGDEQYF; CDR3 DNA: TGTGCCAGCAGTGAATCCTGGGGGGTGGGTGACGAGCAGTACTTC
D gene: NA; V gene: TRBV10-1; J gene: TRBJ2-3; clone size: NA; CDR3 protein: CASSVAGTGDTQYF; CDR3 DNA: TGCGCCAGCAGTGTGGCGGGAACAGGTGATACGCAGTATTTT
D gene: TRBD1; V gene: TRBV18; J gene: TRBJ1-1; clone size: NA; CDR3 protein: CASSLRTGQENTEAFF; CDR3 DNA: TGTGCCAGCTCACTCCGGACGGGACAGGAGAACACTGAAGCTTTCTTT
D gene: NA; V gene: TRBV7-2; J gene: TRBJ2-2; clone size: NA; CDR3 protein: CASSSPRGNTGELFF; CDR3 DNA: TGTGCCAGCAGCTCCCCTAGGGGCAACACCGGGGAGCTGTTTTTT
D gene: NA; V gene: TRBV28; J gene: TRBJ2-5; clone size: NA; CDR3 protein: CASSLFEQQETQYF; CDR3 DNA: TGTGCCAGCAGTTTATTCGAACAGCAAGAGACCCAGTACTTC
D gene: NA; V gene: TRBV28; J gene: TRBJ1-4; clone size: NA; CDR3 protein: CASSLLQGKDEKLFF; CDR3 DNA: TGTGCCAGCAGTTTATTACAGGGAAAGGATGAAAAACTGTTTTTT
D gene: NA; V gene: TRBV7-2; J gene: TRBJ1-5; clone size: NA; CDR3 protein: CASSSQVDQPQHF; CDR3 DNA: TGTGCCAGCAGCTCACAGGTGGATCAGCCCCAGCATTTT
D gene: NA; V gene: TRBV30; J gene: TRBJ2-1; clone size: NA; CDR3 protein: CAWSVDFGSYNEQFF; CDR3 DNA: TGTGCCTGGAGTGTCGACTTTGGGAGTTACAATGAGCAGTTCTTC
D gene: NA; V gene: TRBV11-2; J gene: TRBJ2-3; clone size: NA; CDR3 protein: CASSLKAGGTDTQYF; CDR3 DNA: TGTGCCAGCAGCTTAAAGGCGGGCGGGACAGATACGCAGTATTTT
D gene: NA; V gene: TRBV6-2/TRBV6-3; J gene: TRBJ1-5; clone size: NA; CDR3 protein: CASSGQQGQPQHF; CDR3 DNA: TGTGCCAGCAGTGGCCAACAGGGTCAGCCCCAGCATTTT
D gene: TRBD1; V gene: TRBV11-2; J gene: TRBJ1-1; clone size: NA; CDR3 protein: CASSYGKTGLNTEAFF; CDR3 DNA: TGTGCCAGCAGCTACGGAAAGACAGGGCTTAACACTGAAGCTTTCTTT
D gene: NA; V gene: TRBV7-9; J gene: TRBJ2-1; clone size: NA; CDR3 protein: CASHNTRVFSYNEQFF; CDR3 DNA: TGTGCCAGCCATAACACCAGGGTCTTCTCCTACAATGAGCAGTTCTTC
D gene: NA; V gene: TRBV29-1; J gene: TRBJ2-1; clone size: NA; CDR3 protein: CSVDLGQISYNEQFF; CDR3 DNA: TGCAGCGTTGATTTAGGACAGATCTCCTACAATGAGCAGTTCTTC
D gene: TRBD1; V gene: TRBV7-2; J gene: TRBJ1-1; clone size: NA; CDR3 protein: CASSSPQGVSGEAFF; CDR3 DNA: TGTGCCAGCAGCTCCCCCCAGGGGGTTTCGGGAGAAGCTTTCTTT
D gene: NA; V gene: TRBV28; J gene: TRBJ2-5; clone size: NA; CDR3 protein: CASSRLEEETQYF; CDR3 DNA: TGTGCCAGCAGTCGACTAGAAGAAGAGACCCAGTACTTC
D gene: NA; V gene: TRBV6-6; J gene: TRBJ1-4; clone size: NA; CDR3 protein: CASSDPEGQTNEKLFF; CDR3 DNA: TGTGCCAGCAGCGATCCCGAGGGCCAGACTAATGAAAAACTGTTTTTT
D gene: NA; V gene: TRBV6-5; J gene: TRBJ1-5; clone size: few; CDR3 protein: CASTQSFNQPQHF; CDR3 DNA: TGTGCCAGCACCCAGTCTTTTAATCAGCCCCAGCATTTT
D gene: TRBD1; V gene: TRBV7-2; J gene: TRBJ1-5; clone size: NA; CDR3 protein: CASSPTGGNQPQHF; CDR3 DNA: TGTGCCAGCAGCCCGACAGGGGGCAATCAGCCCCAGCATTTT
D gene: NA; V gene: TRBV30; J gene: TRBJ2-2; clone size: NA; CDR3 protein: CAWQERNTGELFF; CDR3 DNA: TGTGCCTGGCAAGAGAGGAACACCGGGGAGCTGTTTTTT
D gene: TRBD1; V gene: TRBV27; J gene: TRBJ2-6; clone size: NA; CDR3 protein: CASGLQGTAPYYSGANVLTF; CDR3 DNA: TGTGCCAGCGGACTCCAAGGGACAGCCCCGTACTACTCTGGGGCCAACGTCCTGACTTTC
D gene: NA; V gene: TRBV7-2; J gene: TRBJ2-7; clone size: NA; CDR3 protein: CASSLASSNEQYF; CDR3 DNA: TGTGCCAGCAGCTTAGCGTCTAGCAACGAGCAGTACTTC